The T cell receptor beta chain described here comes from a study of T-cell memory formation after mild COVID-19. Findings and limits, study-wide: Some SARS-CoV-2-responding clones were already detected in memory before infection.

This CDR3 has 15 residues. The V and J ends lost 7 bases and 4 bases, in that order; junction bases with no gene match: 8. Germline CDR1 and CDR2: MNHEY and SMNVEV (reference sequence). TCRdb ran MiXCR on the 5' RACE reads and lists one entry per CDR3 protein. Of about 450,000 distinct CDR3 sequences in the sample, about a quarter are singletons; the top ten hold less than 15%. Details on this clonotype: What it recognizes is unknown.

The clonotype comes from an adult woman who had mild COVID-19 (a few samples of this study predate the infection). Cell type and time point are not known. Sequences were obtained from PBMCs or a T cell subset sorted from them (not recorded which). The chain recombines TRBV27 with TRBJ2-1; 9 positions agree with TRBD1. Here the CDR3 DNA reads TGTGCCAGCACCTCTGGGGACAGGGCTTACAATGAGCAGTTCTTC. This encodes CASTSGDRAYNEQFF.